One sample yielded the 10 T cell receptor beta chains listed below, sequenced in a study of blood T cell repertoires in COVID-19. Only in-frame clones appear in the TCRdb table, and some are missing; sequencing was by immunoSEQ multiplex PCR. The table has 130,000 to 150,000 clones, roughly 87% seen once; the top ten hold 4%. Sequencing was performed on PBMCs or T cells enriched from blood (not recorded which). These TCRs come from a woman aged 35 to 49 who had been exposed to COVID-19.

CDR3 protein: CASSSYLRVWNTEAFF. CDR3 nucleotide sequence: TGTGCCAGCAGTTCCTACCTCAGGGTTTGGAACACTGAAGCTTTCTTT. The rearrangement joins TRBV28 to TRBJ1-1; TRBD1 might be the D (5 bases). The CDR3 has 16 amino acids. Trimming took off 4 bases at V and 1 base at J, with 16 bases between the two ends. Germline-derived CDR1 and CDR2 are MDHEN and SYDVKM.

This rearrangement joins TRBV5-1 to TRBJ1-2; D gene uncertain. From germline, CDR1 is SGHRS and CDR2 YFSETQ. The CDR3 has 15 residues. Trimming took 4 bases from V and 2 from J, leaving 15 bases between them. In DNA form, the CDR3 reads TGCGCCAGCAGCCCCCGTACCCGAGTAAACTATGGCTACACCTTC. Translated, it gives CASSPRTRVNYGYTF.

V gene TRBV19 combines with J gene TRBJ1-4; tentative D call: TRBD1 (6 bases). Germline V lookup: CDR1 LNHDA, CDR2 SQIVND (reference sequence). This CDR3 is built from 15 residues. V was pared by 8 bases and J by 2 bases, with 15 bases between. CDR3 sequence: CASQGVGATNEKLFF. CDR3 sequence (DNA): TGTGCCAGTCAAGGGGTGGGGGCCACTAATGAAAAACTGTTTTTT.

CDR3 nucleotide sequence: TGTGCCACCAAAAGCGGTAGAAATGAGCAGTTCTTC. It codes for CATKSGRNEQFF. The chain joins TRBV15 to TRBJ2-1; a possible D gene is TRBD2 (5 bases). This CDR3 spans 12 amino acids. Trimming took 7 bases from V and 7 from J, leaving 11 bases between them. Germline CDR1 is LNHNV and CDR2 is YYDKDF (reference sequence).

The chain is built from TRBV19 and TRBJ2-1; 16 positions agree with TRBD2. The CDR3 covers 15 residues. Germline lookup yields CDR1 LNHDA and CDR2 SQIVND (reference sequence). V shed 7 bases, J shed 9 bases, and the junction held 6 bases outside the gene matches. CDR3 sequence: CASKGTSGRAGEQFF. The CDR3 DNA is TGTGCCAGTAAAGGGACTAGCGGGAGGGCGGGTGAGCAGTTCTTC.

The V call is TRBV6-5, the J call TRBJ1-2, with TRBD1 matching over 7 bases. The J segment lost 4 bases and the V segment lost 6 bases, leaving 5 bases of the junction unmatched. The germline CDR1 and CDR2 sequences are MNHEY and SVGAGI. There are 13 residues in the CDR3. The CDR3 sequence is CASRTGLGYGYTF. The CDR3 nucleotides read TGTGCCAGCAGGACAGGGCTGGGCTATGGCTACACCTTC.

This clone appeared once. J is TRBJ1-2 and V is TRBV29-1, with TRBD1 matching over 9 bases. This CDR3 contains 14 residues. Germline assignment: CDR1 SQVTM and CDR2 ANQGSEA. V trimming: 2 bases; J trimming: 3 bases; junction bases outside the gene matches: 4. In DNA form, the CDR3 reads TGCAGCGTTGAATTGACAGGGGGTGACTATGGCTACACCTTC. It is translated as CSVELTGGDYGYTF.

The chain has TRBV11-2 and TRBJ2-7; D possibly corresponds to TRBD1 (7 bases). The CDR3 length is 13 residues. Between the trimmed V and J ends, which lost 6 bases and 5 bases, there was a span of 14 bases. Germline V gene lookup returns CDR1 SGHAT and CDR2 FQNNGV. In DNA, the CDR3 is TGTGCCAGCAGACCAGGGGGGCAGAACGAGCAGTACTTC. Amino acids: CASRPGGQNEQYF.

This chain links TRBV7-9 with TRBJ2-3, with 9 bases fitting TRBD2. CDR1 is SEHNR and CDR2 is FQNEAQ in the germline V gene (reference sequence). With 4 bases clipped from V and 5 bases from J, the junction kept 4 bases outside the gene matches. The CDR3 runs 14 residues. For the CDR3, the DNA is TGTGCCAGCAGCTCGAGGACTAGCGAAGATACGCAGTATTTT. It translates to CASSSRTSEDTQYF.

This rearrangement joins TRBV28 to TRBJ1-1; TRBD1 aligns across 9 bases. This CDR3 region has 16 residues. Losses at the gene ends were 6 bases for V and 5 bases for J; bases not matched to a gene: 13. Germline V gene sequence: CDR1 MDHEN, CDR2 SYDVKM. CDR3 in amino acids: CASSSLAQGARTEAFF. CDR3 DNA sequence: TGTGCCAGCAGCTCGCTCGCACAGGGGGCAAGAACTGAAGCTTTCTTT.